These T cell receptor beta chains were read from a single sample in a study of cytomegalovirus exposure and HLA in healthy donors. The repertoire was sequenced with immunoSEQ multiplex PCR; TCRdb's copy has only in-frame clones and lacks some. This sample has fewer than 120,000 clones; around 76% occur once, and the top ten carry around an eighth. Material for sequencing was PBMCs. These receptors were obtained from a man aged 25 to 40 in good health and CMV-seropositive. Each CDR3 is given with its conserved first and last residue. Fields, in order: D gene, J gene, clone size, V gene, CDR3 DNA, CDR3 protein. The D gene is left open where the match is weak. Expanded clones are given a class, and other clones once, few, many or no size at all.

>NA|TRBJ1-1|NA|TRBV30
TGTGCCTGGAGTGTAAGCAGGGGGAACACTGAAGCTTTCTTT
CAWSVSRGNTEAFF
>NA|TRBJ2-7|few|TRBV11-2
TGTGCCAGCAGCGCTCGGGACATTGAGCAGTACTTC
CASSARDIEQYF
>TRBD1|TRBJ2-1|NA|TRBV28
TGTGCCAGCAGTTCATCATGGACAGGGCGATTTCTATATGAGCAGTTCTTC
CASSSSWTGRFLYEQFF
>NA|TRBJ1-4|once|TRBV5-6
TGTGCCAGCAGCCAGGGCCAGTCTAATGAAAAACTGTTTTTT
CASSQGQSNEKLFF
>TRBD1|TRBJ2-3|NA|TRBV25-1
TGTGCCAGCAGTGAATCAGGGGGCAGGGATACGCAGTATTTT
CASSESGGRDTQYF
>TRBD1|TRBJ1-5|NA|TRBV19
TGTGCCAGTAGGGGACAGGGGGTCAATCAGCCCCAGCATTTT
CASRGQGVNQPQHF
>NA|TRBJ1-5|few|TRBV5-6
TGTGCCAGCAGCTTGTCTGCGGGGACTAGCAATCAGCCCCAGCATTTT
CASSLSAGTSNQPQHF
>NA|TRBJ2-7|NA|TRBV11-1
TGTGCCAGCAGTCAACAGGGATTCCCCTACGAGCAGTACTTC
CASSQQGFPYEQYF
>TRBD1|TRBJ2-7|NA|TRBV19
TGTGCCAGTAGCTACCTTAACAGGGGTATCGCCTACGAGCAGTACTTC
CASSYLNRGIAYEQYF
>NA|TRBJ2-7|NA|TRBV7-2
TGTGCCAGCAGCTTAGGGGCCGAGCAGTACTTC
CASSLGAEQYF
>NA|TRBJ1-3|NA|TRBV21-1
TGTGCCAGCATCCCCGGAGGGGACAGACCCTCTGGAAACACCATATATTTT
CASIPGGDRPSGNTIYF
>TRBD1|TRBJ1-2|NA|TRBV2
TGTGCCAGCAGTTCTACTTCGGGACAGGGGGTAGTGGGCTACACCTTC
CASSSTSGQGVVGYTF
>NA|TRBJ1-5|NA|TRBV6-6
TGTGCCAGCAGCCCTGAGCTCAGGGCGCCTTATCAGCCCCAGCATTTT
CASSPELRAPYQPQHF
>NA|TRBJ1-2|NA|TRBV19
TGTGCCAGTAGAGGCCCGGCGATCCCTGGAGCTAACTATGGCTACACCTTC
CASRGPAIPGANYGYTF
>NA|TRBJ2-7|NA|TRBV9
TGTGCCAGCAGCCCGGACCCAGGGTTACTTGACGAGCAGTACTTC
CASSPDPGLLDEQYF
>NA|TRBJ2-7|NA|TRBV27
TGTGCCAGCAGTCCGGACAGCTCCGAGCAGTACTTC
CASSPDSSEQYF
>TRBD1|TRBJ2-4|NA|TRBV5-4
TGTGCCAGCAGCTTGGAACAGGGGGTCGGAAACATTCAGTACTTC
CASSLEQGVGNIQYF
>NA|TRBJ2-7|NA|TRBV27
TGTGCCAGCAGTCCCCGGGACAATGCCTACGAGCAGTACTTC
CASSPRDNAYEQYF
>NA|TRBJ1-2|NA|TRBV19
TGTGCCAGTAGTATCTTCCTACAGGGAGGGGAACATGGCTACACCTTC
CASSIFLQGGEHGYTF
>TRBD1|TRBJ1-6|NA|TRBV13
TGTGCCAGCAGCTTAGGGGACAGGGGGCATTCACCCCTCCACTTT
CASSLGDRGHSPLHF
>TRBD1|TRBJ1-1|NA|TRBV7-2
TGTGCCAGCAGCTTAGAGGGGGCAGGGTACACTGAAGCTTTCTTT
CASSLEGAGYTEAFF
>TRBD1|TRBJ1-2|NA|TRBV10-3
TGTGCCATCAGCTGGACAGGGTCTGCTGGCTACACCTTC
CAISWTGSAGYTF
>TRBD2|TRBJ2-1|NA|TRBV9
TGTGCCAGCAGCTTAAGGACTAGCGGGGGCTACAATGAGCAGTTCTTC
CASSLRTSGGYNEQFF
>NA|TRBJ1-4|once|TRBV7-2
TGTGCCAGCAGCTTAGGGGCCGGTTGGGAAAAACTGTTTTTT
CASSLGAGWEKLFF
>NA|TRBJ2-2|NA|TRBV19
TGTGCCAGTAGTATAATAGGGGGGGCGAACACCGGGGAGCTGTTTTTT
CASSIIGGANTGELFF
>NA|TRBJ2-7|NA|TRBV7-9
TGTGCCAGCAGCACGTCAGGGGACGAGCAGTACTTC
CASSTSGDEQYF
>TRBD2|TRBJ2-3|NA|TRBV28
TGTGCCAGCAATCTGGGCCTAGCGGGGGCCTCAGATACGCAGTATTTT
CASNLGLAGASDTQYF
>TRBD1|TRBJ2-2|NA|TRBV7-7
TGTGCTAGCAGCATAGGACAGGGTGGCGGGGAGCTGTTTTTT
CASSIGQGGGELFF
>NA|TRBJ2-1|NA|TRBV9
TGTGCCAGCAGCGCGATCAGGGATTCCTACAATGAGCAGTTCTTC
CASSAIRDSYNEQFF
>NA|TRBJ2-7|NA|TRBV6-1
TGTGCCAGCAGTGAACTGCCGCATGGGGGCGGCTACGAGCAGTACTTC
CASSELPHGGGYEQYF
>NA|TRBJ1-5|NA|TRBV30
TGTGCCTGGAGTGCCCGTGGAGGGGAGCCCCAGCATTTT
CAWSARGGEPQHF
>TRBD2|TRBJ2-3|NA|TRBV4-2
TGTGCCAGCAGCCCCGGGAGCGGGGGGTGGGATACGCAGTATTTT
CASSPGSGGWDTQYF
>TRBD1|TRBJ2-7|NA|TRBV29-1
TGCAGCGTTGGACAGGGGGACCACGAGCAGTACTTC
CSVGQGDHEQYF
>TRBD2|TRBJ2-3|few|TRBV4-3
TGCGCCAGCAGTCCCAAGGGTCCTAGCGGGGGGGCAGATACGCAGTATTTT
CASSPKGPSGGADTQYF
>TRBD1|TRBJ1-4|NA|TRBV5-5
TGTGCCAGCAGCTCGACAGGGGAAAAACTGTTTTTT
CASSSTGEKLFF
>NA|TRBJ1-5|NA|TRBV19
TGTGCCAGCCAGAGACCAGCTTCTGGGGCAGGCAATCAGCCCCAGCATTTT
CASQRPASGAGNQPQHF
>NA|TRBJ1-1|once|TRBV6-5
TGTGCCACTTCAAGGAGTAACACTGAAGCTTTCTTT
CATSRSNTEAFF
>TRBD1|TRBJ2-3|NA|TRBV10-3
TGTGCCATCGGACAGGGCCTAGCTACTCCTAGCACAGATACGCAGTATTTT
CAIGQGLATPSTDTQYF
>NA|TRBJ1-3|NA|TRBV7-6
TGTGCCAGCAGCGCGGAAACAGGGTCCACCATATATTTT
CASSAETGSTIYF
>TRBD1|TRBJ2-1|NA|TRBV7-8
TGTGCCAGCAGCGGGGGACAGGGCAATGAGCAGTTCTTC
CASSGGQGNEQFF
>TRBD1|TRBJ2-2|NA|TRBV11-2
TGTGCCAGCAGCCGGACAGGGTCGACCGGGGAGCTGTTTTTT
CASSRTGSTGELFF
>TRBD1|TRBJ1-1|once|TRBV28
TGTGCCAGCAGCCGGGGACAGATAAACACTGAAGCTTTCTTT
CASSRGQINTEAFF
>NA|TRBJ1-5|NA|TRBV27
TGTGCCAGCAGTTCCAGGGTTGGGGATCAGCCCCAGCATTTT
CASSSRVGDQPQHF
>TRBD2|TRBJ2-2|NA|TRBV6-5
TGTGCCAGCAGTTGGGGGAGGGTAAAGGACACCGGGGAGCTGTTTTTT
CASSWGRVKDTGELFF
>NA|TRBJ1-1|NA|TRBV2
TGTGCCAGCTTACCGGGAGACAACACTGAAGCTTTCTTT
CASLPGDNTEAFF
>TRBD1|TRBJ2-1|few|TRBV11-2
TGTGCCAGCAGCTTGGGACAGAATGAGCAGTTCTTC
CASSLGQNEQFF
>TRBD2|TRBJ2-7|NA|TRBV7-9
TGTGCCAGCAGCGGGGCGGGACTAGCGGGGACGTCCTACGAGCAGTACTTC
CASSGAGLAGTSYEQYF
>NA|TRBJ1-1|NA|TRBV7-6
TGTGCCAGCAGCCCCCGAGGGGGGGGAAGAAGGAACACTGAAGCTTTCTTT
CASSPRGGGRRNTEAFF
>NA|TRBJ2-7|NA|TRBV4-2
TGTGCCAGCAGATCAGGTTCCTACGAGCAGTACTTC
CASRSGSYEQYF
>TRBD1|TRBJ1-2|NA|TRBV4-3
TGCGCCAGCAGCCAAGGGACAGGGGGGTACTATGGCTACACCTTC
CASSQGTGGYYGYTF
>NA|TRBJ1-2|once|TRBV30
TGTGCCTGCGTCAACTATGGCTACACCTTC
CACVNYGYTF
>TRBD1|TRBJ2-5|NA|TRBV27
TGTGCCAGCAGGATAAACAGACAGGGTTGGGGGGAGACCCAGTACTTC
CASRINRQGWGETQYF
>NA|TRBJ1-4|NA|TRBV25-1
TGTGCCAGCAGTGGAATAGTGGGGGCCGGTGAAAAACTGTTTTTT
CASSGIVGAGEKLFF
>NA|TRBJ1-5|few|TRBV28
TGTGCCAGCAGTTTCAGGTTCAATCAGCCCCAGCATTTT
CASSFRFNQPQHF